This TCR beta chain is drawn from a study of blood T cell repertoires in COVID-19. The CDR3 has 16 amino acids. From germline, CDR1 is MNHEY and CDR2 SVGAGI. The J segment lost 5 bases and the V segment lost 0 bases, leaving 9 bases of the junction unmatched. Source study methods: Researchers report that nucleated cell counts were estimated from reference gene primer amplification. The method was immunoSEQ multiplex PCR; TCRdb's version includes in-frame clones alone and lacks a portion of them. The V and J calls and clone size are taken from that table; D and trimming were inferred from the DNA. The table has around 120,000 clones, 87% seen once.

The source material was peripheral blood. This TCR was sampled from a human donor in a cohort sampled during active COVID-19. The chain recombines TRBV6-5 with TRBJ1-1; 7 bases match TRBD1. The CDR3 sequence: CASSYSLAGGRTEAFF. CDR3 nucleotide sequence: TGTGCCAGCAGTTACTCGCTCGCAGGGGGTCGGACTGAAGCTTTCTTT.